The present T cell receptor beta chain was sequenced within a study of cytomegalovirus exposure and HLA in healthy donors. The study, taken as a whole, reports: According to an earlier analysis, most TCR beta V segments yielded productive rearrangements about 87% or about 30% of the time. Later on, an analysis found that several of the most significant clusters appeared to be linked to common viral pathogens, which included parvovirus B19. Rare TCR sequences predominated, though certain public TCRs were found in many donors. According to the study, 160 or so TCR beta chains were cytomegalovirus-associated.

On this clone itself: Its antigen is as yet unknown.

CDR1 and CDR2 from the germline V gene are SEHNR and FQNEAQ (reference sequence). Trimming removed 5 bases from V and 5 bases from J, with 10 bases in between. This CDR3 comprises 13 residues. PCR primers comprised 60 Vbeta and 13 Jbeta primers. Only in-frame clones appear in the TCRdb table, and some are missing; sequencing was by immunoSEQ multiplex PCR. This table holds over 100,000 clones. The chain links TRBV7-9 to TRBJ1-5; no firm D call. The sequence came from a man between 18 and 29 years old in good health and CMV-seronegative. Sequenced input: PBMCs. The CDR3 sequence: CASSLAQYQPQHF. The CDR3 DNA reads as TGTGCCAGCAGCCTCGCGCAATATCAGCCCCAGCATTTT.